This T cell receptor (beta chain) came from a study of T cells in Graves' hyperthyroidism and ophthalmopathy (dated by TCRdb to 2018 to 2020). Describing the broader study: Peripheral blood samples were taken at initial diagnosis, before any treatment was given. Once sampling was done, hyperthyroidism patients were given methimazole at a starting dose of 30 mg daily, whereas ophthalmopathy patients were given high-dose intravenous methylprednisolone. The approximately 98 discovery patients were randomly divided into training and test sets at a 7:3 ratio. To identify distinguishing TCR V-J signatures, a discovery cohort of some 100 patients was used, comprising 40 to 45 with Graves' ophthalmopathy and about 59 with stable Graves' hyperthyroidism. An independent validation cohort of under 20 hyperthyroidism patients and some 15 patients who later progressed to ophthalmopathy tested prospective prediction of ophthalmopathy. The paper describes TCR Vbeta CDR3 sequencing of more than 120 peripheral blood samples, made up of approximately 40 ophthalmopathy patients, more than 70 hyperthyroidism patients and roughly 17 progressor patients. In addition, the study compared T-cell repertoires in thyroid tissue and in blood from five to seven Graves' hyperthyroidism patients.

The full study reports these points: In cross-validation, a model built on a 13 V-J signature told ophthalmopathy apart from stable hyperthyroidism with over 85% sensitivity and around 83% specificity, and in testing the same model reached 80%/75%. Blood samples also contained most of the expanded thyroid clonotypes (frequency above 0.001), which suggests that blood repertoires may reflect thyroid immune responses. Sample size was not statistically predetermined, and blinding of investigators to group allocation was not performed. In validation, the model predicted progression to ophthalmopathy a median of roughly 6.5 months before onset, with approximately 71% sensitivity and 72.22% specificity.

Hyperthyroidism patients were aged 18 to 65 years and newly diagnosed, with disease duration of less than 2 months. Any patient with an uncontrolled infection, another autoimmune disease, pregnancy or lactation was excluded. Clinical symptoms, serum thyroxine and TRAb, thyroid ultrasound, and orbital computed tomography formed the basis for the diagnoses. Blood from progressor patients was collected at the time of first diagnosis with hyperthyroidism, before any ophthalmopathy symptoms had appeared. Ficoll-Paque density gradient centrifugation was used to isolate PBMCs from around 10 ml of fresh peripheral blood. Patients classed as progressors first received a Graves' hyperthyroidism diagnosis and then went on to develop ophthalmopathy during follow-up. Total RNA was extracted with Trizol reagent, and quality was checked on an Agilent 2100 Bioanalyzer. The TCR beta CDR3 regions were amplified from the RNA transcripts. For the first round of RT-PCR on the TCR CDR3, the HTBI primer set was used together with the Qiagen OneStep RT-PCR kit. A second multiplex PCR round built the libraries, followed by size selection and purification. Sequencing of the libraries was done on an Illumina HiSeq2000 using paired-end 100 bp reads. As for how the authors treated the data: SOAPnuke was used to process the raw data, with reads discarded if the reads contained adapters or uncalled bases, had a mean Phred below 15, or lacked an exact constant-primer or identifier match. COPE v1.2.5 was used to merge the high-quality paired reads, and each unique nucleotide sequence was defined as a clonotype. MiTCR v1.1 was used to align the clonotypes against IMGT TRBV, TRBD and TRBJ reference segments. The analysis included only V-J combinations with a frequency above 0.0001, which together covered about 99% of the repertoires. A TCS score was defined as the ratio of F50 (clonal expansion) to E x V (chaos), with BLOSUM62-based TCRdist applied between CDR3 peptides within each V-J. Welch's t-statistics and random forest reduced fewer than 550 V-J features to roughly 13, which were used in a naive Bayes classifier (R e1071). Starting from the raw public reads, TCRdb applied fastp trimming at Q25, assembled clones with MiXCR and retained in-frame beta chains. Each entry merges the rows of one CDR3 protein and shows their most common DNA and genes. TCRdb's processing, not the study's, gives the V and J calls here. Across this sample there are hundreds of thousands of distinct CDR3 sequences, with roughly 20% seen only once. Of the sample, 16% falls within the top ten clones.

V loses 1 base, J loses 0 bases, and the germline ends lie 11 bases apart. CDR1 and CDR2 (MGHRA, YSYEKL) derive from the germline V gene. The CDR3 goes from the cysteine to the phenylalanine over 16 residues. Of all the DNA, just the CDR3 is kept, 48 bases in frame from base 1. This clonotype was detected a few times. Its specific antigen is unknown. Per-base quality was not reported, and no clone a single base away is much larger than it. This receptor was identified in a woman aged 50 to 60 with Graves' hyperthyroidism that later progressed to Graves' ophthalmopathy. Recombination connected TRBV4-1 to TRBJ2-3; there is no confident call for the D gene. The specimen sequenced was blood. The bases are TGCGCCAGCAGCCAAGCCGGACGGGCTAGCACAGATACGCAGTATTTT. Its product reads: CASSQAGRASTDTQYF.